What follows is one T cell receptor (beta chain) and its context. Its target is not known. The record originates from a study of identical twins. Notes on the study in general: A cross-sectional statistical analysis, not follow-up of the same donors, supported the conclusions. Whereas memory repertoires showed no such difference, abundant cord blood beta clonotypes carried fewer insertions.

TCRdb re-called the 5' RACE reads through MiXCR, storing one row per CDR3 protein. The profile covers roughly 1.6 million distinct CDR3 sequences, with more than 30% appearing a single time and over 0.25% taken by the ten largest. The TCR comes from a newborn girl in good health. The sample consisted of cord blood.

Written as DNA, the CDR3 is TGTGCCAGCACCATCGGGGGGGCCCATGAGCAGTTCTTC. This gives the protein CASTIGGAHEQFF. J is TRBJ2-1 and V is TRBV11-2; TRBD2 agrees at 8 bases. Per germline, CDR1 SGHAT and CDR2 FQNNGV. Trimming cost V 7 bases and J 8 bases; bases outside gene matches: 7. This CDR3 is 13 amino acids long.